The rows below give T cell receptor beta chains drawn from one sample of a study of blood T cells in healthy people across ages. In TCRdb, the 5' RACE reads were re-called with MiXCR into one record per CDR3 protein. The sample holds 600,000 or so distinct CDR3 sequences, approximately 30% seen once. Sample: blood. The receptor source for this set is a woman at least 80 years old in good health. Both conserved end residues are part of each CDR3. D genes are given only for firm matches.

v_gene: TRBV6-6; len: 13; d_gene: .; j_gene: TRBJ2-7; CDR3aa: CASRQGDSYEQYF
v_gene: TRBV5-1; len: 13; d_gene: .; j_gene: TRBJ2-7; CDR3aa: CASSGGLSYEQYF
v_gene: TRBV5-6; len: 16; d_gene: .; j_gene: TRBJ1-2; CDR3aa: CASSLVDRSLNHGYTF
v_gene: TRBV6-1; len: 15; d_gene: TRBD1; j_gene: TRBJ1-5; CDR3aa: CASSEAGQGAGPQHF
v_gene: TRBV4-1; len: 17; d_gene: TRBD2; j_gene: TRBJ2-1; CDR3aa: CASSQDPSGRALGEQFF
v_gene: TRBV3-1; len: 15; d_gene: .; j_gene: TRBJ2-7; CDR3aa: CASSQEGRRGYEQYF
v_gene: TRBV2; len: 14; d_gene: TRBD1; j_gene: TRBJ2-5; CDR3aa: CASRRDRSPETQYF
v_gene: TRBV7-9; len: 12; d_gene: .; j_gene: TRBJ2-3; CDR3aa: CASSGERDTQYF
v_gene: TRBV4-1; len: 17; d_gene: .; j_gene: TRBJ2-5; CDR3aa: CATGEGQPLFHQETQYF
v_gene: TRBV4-1; len: 17; d_gene: .; j_gene: TRBJ2-7; CDR3aa: CASSQDDTRSFPYEQYF